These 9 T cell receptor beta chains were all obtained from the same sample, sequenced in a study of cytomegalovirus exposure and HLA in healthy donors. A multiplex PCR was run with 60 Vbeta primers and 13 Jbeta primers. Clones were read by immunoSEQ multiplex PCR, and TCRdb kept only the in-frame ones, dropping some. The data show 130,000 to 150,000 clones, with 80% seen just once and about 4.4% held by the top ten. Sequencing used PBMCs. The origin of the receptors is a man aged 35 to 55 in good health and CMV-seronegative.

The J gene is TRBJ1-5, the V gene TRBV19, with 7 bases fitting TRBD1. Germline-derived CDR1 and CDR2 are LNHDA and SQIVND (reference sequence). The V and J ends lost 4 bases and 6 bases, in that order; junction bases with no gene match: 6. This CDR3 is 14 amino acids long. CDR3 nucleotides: TGTGCCAGTAGTACCGAAACAGGGGCTCAGCCCCAGCATTTT. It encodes CASSTETGAQPQHF.

This chain's CDR3 is CASSYRQGKTTNEKLFF. The CDR3 DNA follows: TGTGCCAGCAGCTACCGACAGGGAAAGACAACTAATGAAAAACTGTTTTTT. The chain carries TRBV21-1 and TRBJ1-4; the D call of TRBD1 is as the table states it, not checked on the DNA. TRBV21-1 has pseudogene status. The CDR3 has 17 amino acids.

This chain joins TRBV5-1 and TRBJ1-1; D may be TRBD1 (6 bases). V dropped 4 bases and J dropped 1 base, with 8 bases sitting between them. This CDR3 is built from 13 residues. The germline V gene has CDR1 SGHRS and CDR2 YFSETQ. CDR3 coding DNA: TGCGCCAGCAGCAAGACAGGGAACACTGAAGCTTTCTTT. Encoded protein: CASSKTGNTEAFF.

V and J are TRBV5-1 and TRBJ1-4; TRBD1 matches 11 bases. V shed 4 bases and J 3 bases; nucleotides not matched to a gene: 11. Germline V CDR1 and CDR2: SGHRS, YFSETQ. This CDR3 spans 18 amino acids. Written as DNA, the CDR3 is TGCGCCAGCAGCCCCGGTAGGACAGGGGGCGCTGCTAATGAAAAACTGTTTTTT. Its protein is CASSPGRTGGAANEKLFF.

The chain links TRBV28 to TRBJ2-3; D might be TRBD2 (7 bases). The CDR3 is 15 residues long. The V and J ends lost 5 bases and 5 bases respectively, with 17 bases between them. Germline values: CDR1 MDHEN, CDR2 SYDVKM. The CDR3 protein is CASSTTGRAKDTQYF. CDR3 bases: TGTGCCAGCAGTACCACAGGGAGGGCAAAAGATACGCAGTATTTT.

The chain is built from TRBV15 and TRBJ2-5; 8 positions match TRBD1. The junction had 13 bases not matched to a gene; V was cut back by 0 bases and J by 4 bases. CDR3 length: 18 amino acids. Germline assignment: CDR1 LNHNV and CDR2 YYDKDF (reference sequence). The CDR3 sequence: CATSRDGGAGQAGETQYF. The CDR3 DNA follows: TGTGCCACCAGCAGAGATGGAGGCGCGGGACAGGCTGGAGAGACCCAGTACTTC.

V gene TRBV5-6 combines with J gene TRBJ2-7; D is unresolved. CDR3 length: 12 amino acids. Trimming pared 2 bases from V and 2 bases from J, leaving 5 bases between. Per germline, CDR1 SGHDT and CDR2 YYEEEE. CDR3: CASSFTAYEQYF. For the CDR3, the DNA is TGTGCCAGCAGCTTTACAGCCTACGAGCAGTACTTC. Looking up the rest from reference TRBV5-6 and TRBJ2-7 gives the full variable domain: DAGVTQSPTHLIKTRGQQVTLRCSPKSGHDTVSWYQQALGQGPQFIFQYYEEEERQRGNFPDRFSGHQFPNYSSELNVNALLLGDSALYLCASSFTAYEQYFGPGTRLTVT.

The CDR3 region has the DNA TGCGCCAGCAGTCGAGAAAGAAAGGGGGCCAACGTCCTGACTTTC. This encodes CASSRERKGANVLTF. The chain carries TRBV23-1 and TRBJ2-6; D is uncertain. TRBV23-1 is treated as an ORF (open reading frame) with a function not yet certain. The CDR3 is 15 residues long. Trimming left V 4 bases short and J 4 bases short, with 11 bases between.

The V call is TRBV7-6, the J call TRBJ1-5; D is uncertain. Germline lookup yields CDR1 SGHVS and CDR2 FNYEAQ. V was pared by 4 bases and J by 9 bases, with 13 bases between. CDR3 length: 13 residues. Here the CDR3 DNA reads TGTGCCAGCAGCTCCGGAGGATCGGTGCCCCAGCATTTT. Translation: CASSSGGSVPQHF.